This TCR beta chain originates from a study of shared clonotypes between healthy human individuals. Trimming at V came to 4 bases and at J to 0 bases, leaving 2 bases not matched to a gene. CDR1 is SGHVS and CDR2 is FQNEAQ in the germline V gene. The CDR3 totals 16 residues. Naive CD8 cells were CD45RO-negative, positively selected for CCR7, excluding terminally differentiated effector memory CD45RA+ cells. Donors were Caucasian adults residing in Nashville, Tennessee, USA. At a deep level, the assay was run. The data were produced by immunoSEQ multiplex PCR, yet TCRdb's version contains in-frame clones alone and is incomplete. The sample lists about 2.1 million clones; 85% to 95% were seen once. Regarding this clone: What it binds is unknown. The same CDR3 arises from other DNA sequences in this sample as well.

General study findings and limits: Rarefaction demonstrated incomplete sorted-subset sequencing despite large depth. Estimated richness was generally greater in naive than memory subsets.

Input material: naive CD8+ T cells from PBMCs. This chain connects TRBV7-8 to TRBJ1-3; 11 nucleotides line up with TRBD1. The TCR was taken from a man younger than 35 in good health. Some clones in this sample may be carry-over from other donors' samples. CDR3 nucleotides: TGTGCCAGCAGCTCGGGACAGGGGGTCTCTGGAAACACCATATATTTT. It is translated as CASSSGQGVSGNTIYF. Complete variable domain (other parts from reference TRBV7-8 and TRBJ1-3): GAGVSQSPRYKVAKRGQDVALRCDPISGHVSLFWYQQALGQGPEFLTYFQNEAQLDKSGLPSDRFFAERPEGSVSTLKIQRTQQEDSAVYLCASSSGQGVSGNTIYFGEGSWLTVV.